These T cell receptor beta chains were read from a single sample in a study of human T cells and chemical hapten exposure. TCRdb re-called the RACE reads with MiXCR, one entry per CDR3 protein. This repertoire shows roughly 100,000 distinct CDR3 sequences, approximately 9.7% found once; its top ten account for 2.9%. The specimen was whole blood. Receptors were obtained from a female donor in good health. Some clones in this sample may be carry-over from other donors' samples. The CDR3 runs from the conserved cysteine through the conserved F or W. Fields, in order: D gene, clone size, CDR3 length, J gene, V gene, CDR3 DNA, CDR3 protein. D genes are given only for firm matches. Where a row states a size, it is once, few, many or the class of an expanded clone; other rows omit it.

.	.	13	TRBJ2-1	TRBV6-6	TGTGCCAGCAGTTACGCGGGTTCCGGGGAGCAGTTCTTC	CASSYAGSGEQFF
.	few	13	TRBJ2-7	TRBV5-1	TGCGCCAGCTGCAGGGTAGGAACCTACGAGCAGTACTTC	CASCRVGTYEQYF
.	.	15	TRBJ2-1	TRBV5-4	TGTGCCAGCAGCTTTTCCCCCCTGGGGGGACAAGAGCAGTTCTTC	CASSFSPLGGQEQFF
.	.	15	TRBJ2-2	TRBV6-1	TGTGCCAGCAGTCCCACCGGGCCTAACGGGGGGGAGCTGTTTTTT	CASSPTGPNGGELFF
TRBD1	many	16	TRBJ2-7	TRBV20-1	TGCAGTGCTAGAGATCAAGGACAGGTATACCTACGAGGGCAGTACTTC	CSARDQGQVYLRGQYF
TRBD2	few	18	TRBJ2-4	TRBV20-1	TGCAGTGCTTGTCCGGGACTAGCGGGACCCACAGCCAAAAACATTCAGTACTTC	CSACPGLAGPTAKNIQYF
.	.	13	TRBJ2-5	TRBV5-4	TGTGCCAGCAGCATGGAGTACCAAGAGACCCAGTACTTC	CASSMEYQETQYF
.	.	15	TRBJ2-7	TRBV6-5	TGTGCCAGCAGTTACAGGTCTGGACCATCCTACGAGCAGTACTTC	CASSYRSGPSYEQYF
.	few	13	TRBJ2-3	TRBV27	TGTGCCAGCAGTTTATTTGTGGGGGATACGCAGTATTTT	CASSLFVGDTQYF
.	many	15	TRBJ2-3	TRBV11-2	TGTGCCAGCAGCCCACAGGGCTCTAGCACAGATACGCAGTATTTT	CASSPQGSSTDTQYF
.	many	14	TRBJ2-5	TRBV6-1	TGTGCCAGCAGTGCATGGCAGGAAGAAGAGACCCAGTACTTC	CASSAWQEEETQYF
TRBD1	few	17	TRBJ1-1	TRBV7-2	TGTGCCAGCAGCTCCGTGGACAGGGGGCGCATGAACACTGAAGCTTTCTTT	CASSSVDRGRMNTEAFF
.	.	13	TRBJ1-2	TRBV6-6	TGTGCCAGCAGTTACTCGAATGGGGATCTCTACACCTTC	CASSYSNGDLYTF
TRBD2	many	19	TRBJ2-3	TRBV4-3	TGCGCCAGCAGCCAAGGTTACCTAGCGGGAGAGAAGGCCACAGATACGCAGTATTTT	CASSQGYLAGEKATDTQYF
.	few	13	TRBJ1-5	TRBV12-3/TRBV12-4	TGTGCCAGCAGTGGTACTTCTCCCAGGCCCCAGCATTTT	CASSGTSPRPQHF